Each of the 28 T cell receptor beta chains below was sequenced from the same sample in a study of radiation and T cells in renal cell carcinoma. The time point denotes: baseline pretreatment blood. Specified treatment: 15 Gy SBRT to primary tumor, nephrectomy 4 weeks later. The protocol was immunoSEQ multiplex PCR, while the TCRdb copy is restricted to in-frame clones and leaves out a portion. The sample carries tens of thousands of clones, 65% to 85% recorded once. This material consisted of blood, taken from a patient whose treatment included radiotherapy and nephrectomy. These receptors were collected from a man aged 55 to 69 with renal cell carcinoma.

V is TRBV7-2 and J is TRBJ1-4; D unclear. The ends were cut back, 5 bases at V and 3 bases at J, with 13 bases in the middle. This CDR3 has 15 residues. Germline CDR1 SGHTA, CDR2 FQGNSA. CDR3 loop: CASSTIRGSNEKLFF. The CDR3, as DNA: TGTGCCAGCAGCACTATCCGAGGATCTAATGAAAAACTGTTTTTT.

CDR3 nucleotide sequence: TGTGCCAGCTCACCGGTCTCTGGGGGCTACACCTTC. This codes for CASSPVSGGYTF. The V call is TRBV18, the J call TRBJ1-2, with D uncertain. The CDR3 is made up of 12 amino acids. Trimming removed 3 bases from V and 8 bases from J, with 10 bases in between. The germline gives CDR1 KGHSH, CDR2 LQKENI.

CDR3 amino acids: CASSHGTSGRGVQYF. The CDR3 bases are TGTGCCAGCAGCCACGGTACTAGCGGGAGGGGCGTGCAGTACTTC. The J gene is TRBJ2-7, the V gene TRBV21-1; TRBD2, the table's D call, lacks a check against the DNA. TRBV21-1 is tagged as a pseudogene. The CDR3 extends over 15 amino acids.

This chain joins TRBV5-1 and TRBJ2-2, with D possibly being TRBD2 (5 bases). The germline V gene has CDR1 SGHRS and CDR2 YFSETQ. V was pared by 6 bases and J by 4 bases, with 13 bases between. The CDR3 runs 14 residues. The CDR3 region has the DNA TGCGCCAGCACTCCGGGAACCCCCACCGGGGAGCTGTTTTTT. Protein: CASTPGTPTGELFF.

The V gene is TRBV28, the J gene TRBJ2-7, with 9 bases identical to TRBD1. The V and J ends lost 6 bases and 2 bases, in that order; junction bases with no gene match: 2. The CDR3 is 13 amino acids. The germline gives CDR1 MDHEN, CDR2 SYDVKM. CDR3 loop: CASRRTGAYEQYF. The CDR3 coding sequence is TGTGCCAGCAGACGGACAGGGGCCTACGAGCAGTACTTC.

This clone came up a few times. The chain uses TRBV10-1 and TRBJ1-2; perhaps TRBD1 as D (6 bases). The CDR3 length is 19 residues. V was cut by 0 bases and J by 4 bases, with 24 bases left in between. CDR1 and CDR2 from the germline V gene are WNHNN and SYGVQD (reference sequence). The CDR3 sequence is CASSESGISAKGDFYGYTF. CDR3 bases: TGCGCCAGCAGTGAGTCGGGGATCAGTGCGAAGGGGGATTTCTATGGCTACACCTTC.

The table lists this clone with a count of one. The rearrangement joins TRBV19 to TRBJ1-1; D not certain. The CDR3 has 14 amino acids. The germline V gene encodes CDR1 LNHDA and CDR2 SQIVND (reference sequence). V shed 4 bases and J shed 0 bases, with 9 bases lying between them. The CDR3 DNA follows: TGTGCCAGTAGTACTAACGATTTGAACACTGAAGCTTTCTTT. Amino acids: CASSTNDLNTEAFF.

The gene calls are TRBV11-2 and TRBJ2-1; D is uncertain. Germline V CDR1 and CDR2: SGHAT, FQNNGV. The CDR3 covers 15 residues. Trimming took 5 bases from V and 8 from J, leaving 19 bases between them. The CDR3 loop reads CASSPVGKGVHEQFF. In DNA, the CDR3 is TGTGCCAGCAGCCCAGTGGGAAAGGGCGTCCATGAGCAGTTCTTC.

The J gene is TRBJ2-7, the V gene TRBV28; D may be TRBD1 (6 bases). This CDR3 is built from 13 residues. V was cut by 5 bases and J by 10 bases, with 18 bases left in between. Germline CDR1 reads MDHEN; CDR2 reads SYDVKM. This chain's CDR3 is CASSESSQGKQYF. As DNA, the CDR3 is TGTGCCAGCAGTGAGAGTAGTCAGGGGAAACAGTACTTC.

In this sample, this clone turned up once. In DNA form, the CDR3 reads TGTGCCAGCAGCTCAGGGACTAGCGGGAGTTGGGATACGCAGTATTTT. It encodes CASSSGTSGSWDTQYF. This chain uses TRBV11-3 with TRBJ2-3; 14 bases map to TRBD2. This CDR3 spans 16 amino acids. V gave up 4 bases and J gave up 6 bases; unmatched junction bases: 6. Germline V gene sequence: CDR1 SGHNT, CDR2 YENEEA.

The sample holds one count of this clone. The chain joins TRBV28 to TRBJ1-2; 8 positions match TRBD1. This CDR3 comprises 15 residues. The V segment lost 5 bases and the J segment 6 bases; nucleotides outside the gene matches: 11. Germline CDR1 reads MDHEN; CDR2 reads SYDVKM. This chain's CDR3 is CASSPLRTGLDGYTF. The CDR3 DNA reads TGTGCCAGCAGTCCACTGAGGACAGGGCTGGATGGCTACACCTTC.

The chain couples TRBV5-4 to TRBJ2-7, with D perhaps being TRBD1 or TRBD2 (6 bases each). V was trimmed by 0 bases and J by 5 bases, leaving 12 bases between them. The germline gives CDR1 SGHNT, CDR2 YYREEE (reference sequence). The CDR3 has 14 residues. DNA for the CDR3: TGTGCCAGCAGCTTGGCCGGGGGCCCAGACGAGCAGTACTTC. It codes for CASSLAGGPDEQYF.

The chain carries TRBV6-5 and TRBJ2-1, with 7 bases aligning to TRBD2. The CDR3 is made up of 14 amino acids. Per the germline V gene, CDR1 is MNHEY and CDR2 is SVGAGI. The V segment lost 2 bases and the J segment 4 bases; nucleotides outside the gene matches: 2. The CDR3 is CASSYGGGYNEQFF. The CDR3 DNA is TGTGCCAGCAGTTACGGGGGGGGGTACAATGAGCAGTTCTTC.

The chain couples TRBV11-3 to TRBJ1-1; TRBD1 aligns across 8 bases. Germline V gene lookup returns CDR1 SGHNT and CDR2 YENEEA. The ends lost 6 bases at V and 4 bases at J; junction bases unmatched: 4. The CDR3 spans 13 residues. The DNA for the CDR3 is TGTGCCAGCAGTGGACAGGGCGGCACTGAAGCTTTCTTT. This codes for CASSGQGGTEAFF.

The chain uses TRBV5-1 and TRBJ2-3; tentatively, D is TRBD1 (5 bases). This CDR3 contains 16 residues. Germline CDR1 is SGHRS and CDR2 is YFSETQ. Deletions cut 0 bases from V and 4 bases from J, with 15 bases between. The CDR3 region has the DNA TGCGCCAGCAGCTTGGATGCCGGTTGGGGCGCAGATACGCAGTATTTT. Translation: CASSLDAGWGADTQYF.

The chain has TRBV5-1 and TRBJ2-5; no reliable D call. Looked up from germline, CDR1 is SGHRS and CDR2 is YFSETQ. The CDR3 sequence is 15 residues long. Trimming shortened V by 0 bases and J by 1 base, and 10 bases separated the two germline ends. The CDR3 here is CASSLDSPSQETQYF. The DNA for the CDR3 is TGCGCCAGCAGCTTGGACAGCCCCTCCCAAGAGACCCAGTACTTC.

Concerning this clone itself: Its ends do not fully match the called genes, so a read error is possible. The rearrangement links TRBV10-2 to TRBJ2-1, with D possibly called TRBD1 or TRBD2 (6 bases each). The CDR3 extends over 14 amino acids. CDR1 WSHSY and CDR2 SAAADI come from the germline V gene. CDR3 protein: CASSVKGGYSEQFF. The CDR3 DNA follows: TGCGCCAGCAGTGTGAAGGGGGGCTACAGTGAGCAGTTCTTC.

The chain uses TRBV5-8 and TRBJ2-6, with 7 bases that match TRBD1. Germline assignment: CDR1 SGHTS and CDR2 YDEGEE. The trim removed 1 base at V and 2 bases at J, leaving 3 bases unmatched. This CDR3 is built from 16 residues. CDR3: CASSLFQGAGANVLTF. CDR3 DNA sequence: TGTGCCAGCAGCTTGTTCCAGGGGGCTGGGGCCAACGTCCTGACTTTC.

This clone was detected once. The DNA of the CDR3 is TGCGCCAGCAGAGATGAGCGCGGGACAGAATACAATGAGCAGTTCTTC. Translation: CASRDERGTEYNEQFF. V gene TRBV5-1 combines with J gene TRBJ2-1; TRBD1 might be the D (7 bases). The germline V gene has CDR1 SGHRS and CDR2 YFSETQ. The CDR3 runs to 16 residues. Trimming shortened V by 5 bases and J by 4 bases, and 19 bases separated the two germline ends.

This clone was found once. The gene calls are TRBV9 and TRBJ1-1; 7 nucleotides match TRBD1. Germline-derived CDR1 and CDR2 are SGDLS and YYNGEE. The CDR3 contains 14 residues. Germline trimming cut 4 bases from V and 6 bases from J; bases unmatched to any gene: 9. The CDR3 sequence is CASSSRQGHSEAFF. The DNA of the CDR3 is TGTGCCAGCAGCTCCAGACAGGGACACTCTGAAGCTTTCTTT.

This CDR3 reads CASSRGSSPLHF. CDR3 coding DNA: TGTGCCAGCAGCCGAGGAAGTTCACCCCTCCACTTT. V and J are TRBV6-5 and TRBJ1-6; D is uncertain. The V gene lost 6 bases and the J gene lost 9 bases, with 9 bases spanning the gap. This CDR3 region has 12 residues. Germline values: CDR1 MNHEY, CDR2 SVGAGI.

The J gene is TRBJ2-5, the V gene TRBV19; the match to TRBD2 covers 10 bases. CDR3 length: 15 residues. Germline V gene data show CDR1 as LNHDA and CDR2 as SQIVND (reference sequence). After removal of 7 bases from V and 3 bases from J, the junction contained 8 bases not matched to a gene. The CDR3 bases are TGTGCCAGTAAGGTCGTAGCGGGAGGTGAAGAGACCCAGTACTTC. Protein product: CASKVVAGGEETQYF.

The chain combines TRBV10-3 with TRBJ2-2; D gene ambiguous. The CDR3 length is 12 residues. CDR1 and CDR2 from the germline V gene are ENHRY and SYGVKD. V was pared by 3 bases and J by 9 bases, with 8 bases between. CDR3 sequence (DNA): TGTGCCATCAGTGAAGTCAACCGGGAGCTGTTTTTT. Its protein is CAISEVNRELFF.

V and J are TRBV10-1 and TRBJ1-6, with D perhaps matching TRBD1 (5 bases). In germline, CDR1 is WNHNN, CDR2 SYGVQD (reference sequence). The CDR3 runs 13 residues. V was cut by 4 bases and J by 7 bases, with 8 bases left in between. CDR3 sequence: CASSAGTNSPLHF. The DNA of the CDR3 is TGCGCCAGCAGTGCCGGGACCAATTCACCCCTCCACTTT.

The chain employs TRBV29-1 and TRBJ2-7; TRBD2 matches 9 bases. With 7 bases clipped from V and 1 base from J, the junction kept 14 bases outside the gene matches. In germline, CDR1 is SQVTM, CDR2 ANQGSEA. The CDR3 consists of 16 residues. The CDR3 bases are TGCAGCGGACAGGGTCAAGGAGCGGGAGGTTCCTACGAGCAGTACTTC. Residues: CSGQGQGAGGSYEQYF.

The J gene is TRBJ2-1, the V gene TRBV14, with D perhaps matching TRBD2 (6 bases). The V gene's germline CDR1 is SGHDN and CDR2 FVKESK. Trimming shortened V by 1 base and J by 14 bases, and 18 bases separated the two germline ends. The CDR3 runs 14 residues. CDR3 residues: CASSQGSRGPGEFF. The CDR3 DNA reads TGTGCCAGCAGCCAAGGCTCGCGCGGCCCGGGGGAGTTCTTC.

The rearrangement uses TRBV18 and TRBJ2-7, with 10 bases identical to TRBD2. Germline CDR1 KGHSH, CDR2 LQKENI. This CDR3 spans 14 amino acids. The trim removed 5 bases at V and 2 bases at J, leaving 3 bases unmatched. The CDR3 DNA reads TGTGCCAGCTCAAGGACTAGCGGTGCCTACGAGCAGTACTTC. It encodes CASSRTSGAYEQYF.

A single count supports this clone. The chain combines TRBV6-5 with TRBJ2-5, with no clear D. CDR1 and CDR2 (germline): MNHEY, SVGAGI. There are 11 residues in the CDR3. With 4 bases removed from V and 5 bases from J, the gap between germline ends came to 5 bases. The CDR3 here is CASSFAETQYF. CDR3 in DNA: TGTGCCAGCAGTTTTGCGGAGACCCAGTACTTC.